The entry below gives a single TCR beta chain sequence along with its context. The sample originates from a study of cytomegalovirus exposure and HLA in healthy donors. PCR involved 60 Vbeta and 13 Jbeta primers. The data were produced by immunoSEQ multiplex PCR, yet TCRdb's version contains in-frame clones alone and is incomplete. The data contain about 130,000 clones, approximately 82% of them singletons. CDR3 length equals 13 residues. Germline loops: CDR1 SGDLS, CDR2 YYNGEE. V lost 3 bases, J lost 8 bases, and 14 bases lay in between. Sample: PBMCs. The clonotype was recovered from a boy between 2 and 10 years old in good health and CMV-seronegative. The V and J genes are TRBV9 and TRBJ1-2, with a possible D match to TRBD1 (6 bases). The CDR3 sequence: CASSATGWGGYTF. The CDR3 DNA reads TGTGCCAGCAGCGCGACAGGATGGGGAGGCTACACCTTC.